The 7 T cell receptor beta chains in this list originate from one sample, sequenced in a study of CD8+ T cells in alopecia areata listed by TCRdb under 2018. The method was the immunoSEQ multiplex PCR assay. RNA was extracted from all samples and reverse transcribed into cDNA as template for TCR sequencing. This immuneACCESS table, as held by TCRdb, lists in-frame sequences with V and J called but not all clones. Of the missing ones, under half trace to an unresolved V gene in checked studies; the others have no known cause. The sample yields fewer than 250,000 clones; roughly two fifths were counted once. In total, the top ten clones hold 0.48% of the sample. The sample's treatment or condition, from its label and the paper: oral pan-JAK inhibitor, 5-10 mg twice daily. The material was CD4+ T cells sorted from blood, obtained at approximately week 30, from a patient treated with tofacitinib. Receptors originate from a human donor with alopecia areata.

This sequence joins TRBV14 and TRBJ1-2; no clear D. The germline V gene has CDR1 SGHDN and CDR2 FVKESK. This CDR3 is built from 15 residues. With 1 base removed from V and 7 bases from J, the gap between germline ends came to 16 bases. In DNA form, the CDR3 reads TGTGCCAGCAGCCAAGGGGGTGGCCCTGGGTTTGGCTACACCTTC. It is translated as CASSQGGGPGFGYTF.

This chain joins TRBV6-6 and TRBJ2-6; a weak D match, TRBD1 (6 bases). The CDR3 is made up of 13 amino acids. CDR1 and CDR2 from the germline V gene are MNHNY and SVGAGI (reference sequence). The germline V and J ends were trimmed by 9 bases and 1 base, with 7 bases remaining between them. CDR3 nucleotide sequence: TGTGCCAGTACAGGGTCTGGGGCCAACGTCCTGACTTTC. This translates into CASTGSGANVLTF.

The CDR3 DNA reads as TGCGCCAGCAGCCACGGGGACCCGAATTCACCCCTCCACTTT. It encodes CASSHGDPNSPLHF. The gene calls are TRBV5-1 and TRBJ1-6; tentatively, D is TRBD1 (5 bases). Germline CDR1 SGHRS, CDR2 YFSETQ. The CDR3 sequence is 14 residues long. Trimming took 4 bases from V and 7 from J, leaving 12 bases between them.

This clone came up a few times. The chain links TRBV5-4 to TRBJ2-5; D assignment may be TRBD1 or TRBD2 (5 bases each). Germline V gene data show CDR1 as SGHNT and CDR2 as YYREEE (reference sequence). The CDR3 consists of 13 residues. V was trimmed by 2 bases and J by 5 bases, leaving 10 bases between them. CDR3 residues: CASSFSGRETQYF. Written as DNA, the CDR3 is TGTGCCAGCAGCTTTTCGGGACGCGAGACCCAGTACTTC.

This clone appeared a few times. Without the conserved terminal phenylalanine or tryptophan, this CDR3 likely stems from a read error. The DNA is left out, because the CDR3 cannot be placed on it with certainty; the CDR3 is given as TCRdb lists it. This chain connects TRBV23-1 to TRBJ2-7. TRBV23-1 is classed as an ORF, of uncertain function. The CDR3 totals 13 residues, both ends included. CDR3 in amino acids: CASSRLTKGGLAD.

V is TRBV6-5 and J is TRBJ2-4; 7 positions match TRBD1. Germline CDR1 MNHEY, CDR2 SVGAGI. V was clipped by 1 base and J by 6 bases; unmatched bases: 3. This CDR3 is 14 amino acids long. The CDR3 nucleotides are TGTGCCAGCAGTTACTTGGGACAGATAAACATTCAGTACTTC. Translated: CASSYLGQINIQYF.

This clone was picked up a small number of times. The chain recombines TRBV29-1 with TRBJ2-1; 11 positions match TRBD2. Germline V CDR1 and CDR2: SQVTM, ANQGSEA. This CDR3 contains 16 residues. V lost 4 bases to trimming and J lost 9 bases; unmatched junction nucleotides: 14. CDR3: CSVGRIAGGQGAEQFF. The CDR3 region has the DNA TGCAGCGTTGGGAGGATAGCGGGGGGGCAGGGAGCTGAGCAGTTCTTC.